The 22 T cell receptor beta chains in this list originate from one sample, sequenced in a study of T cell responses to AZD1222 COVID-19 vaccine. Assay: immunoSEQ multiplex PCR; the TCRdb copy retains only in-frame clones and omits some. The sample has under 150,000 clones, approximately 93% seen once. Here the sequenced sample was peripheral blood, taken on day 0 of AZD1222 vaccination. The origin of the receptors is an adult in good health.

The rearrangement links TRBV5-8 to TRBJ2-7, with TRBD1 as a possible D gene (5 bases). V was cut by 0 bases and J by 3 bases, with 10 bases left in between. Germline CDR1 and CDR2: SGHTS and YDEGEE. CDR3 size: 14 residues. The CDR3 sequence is CASSLGGFNYEQYF. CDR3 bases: TGTGCCAGCAGCTTGGGGGGCTTTAACTACGAGCAGTACTTC.

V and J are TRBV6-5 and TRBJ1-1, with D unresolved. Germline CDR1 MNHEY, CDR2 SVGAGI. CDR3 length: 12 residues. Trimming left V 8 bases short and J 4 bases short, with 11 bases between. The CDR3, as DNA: TGTGCCAGCCTTAATAGTGGCACTGAAGCTTTCTTT. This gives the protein CASLNSGTEAFF.

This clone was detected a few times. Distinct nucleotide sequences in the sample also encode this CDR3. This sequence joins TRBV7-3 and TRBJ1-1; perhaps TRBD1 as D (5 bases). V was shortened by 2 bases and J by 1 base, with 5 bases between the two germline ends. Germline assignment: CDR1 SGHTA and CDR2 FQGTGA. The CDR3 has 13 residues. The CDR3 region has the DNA TGTGCCAGCAGCTTACAGGGGAACACTGAAGCTTTCTTT. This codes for CASSLQGNTEAFF.

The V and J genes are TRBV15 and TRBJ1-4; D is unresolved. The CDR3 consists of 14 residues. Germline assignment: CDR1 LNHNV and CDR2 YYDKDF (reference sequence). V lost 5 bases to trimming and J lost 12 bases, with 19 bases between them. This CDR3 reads CATSVGFDSWELFF. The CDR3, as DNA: TGTGCCACCAGCGTCGGTTTTGACTCGTGGGAACTGTTTTTT.

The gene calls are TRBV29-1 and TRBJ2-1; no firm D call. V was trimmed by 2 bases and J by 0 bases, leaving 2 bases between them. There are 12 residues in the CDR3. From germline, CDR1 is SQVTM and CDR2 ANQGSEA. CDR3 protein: CSVEFSYNEQFF. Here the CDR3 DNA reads TGCAGCGTTGAATTCTCCTACAATGAGCAGTTCTTC.

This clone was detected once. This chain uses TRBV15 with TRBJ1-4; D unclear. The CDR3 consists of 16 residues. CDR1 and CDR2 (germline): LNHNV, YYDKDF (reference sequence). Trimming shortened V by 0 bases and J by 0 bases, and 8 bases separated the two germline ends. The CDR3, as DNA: TGTGCCACCAGCAGAGACGTGTCTGCAACTAATGAAAAACTGTTTTTT. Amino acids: CATSRDVSATNEKLFF.

This CDR3 reads CATSGGRGYNEQFF. The CDR3 DNA reads TGTGCCACCAGTGGCGGGAGGGGGTACAATGAGCAGTTCTTC. V usage is TRBV24-1 and J usage is TRBJ2-1; 9 positions match TRBD2. The CDR3 extends over 14 amino acids. Germline CDR1 and CDR2: KGHDR and SFDVKD. Losses at the gene ends were 5 bases for V and 4 bases for J; bases not matched to a gene: 2.

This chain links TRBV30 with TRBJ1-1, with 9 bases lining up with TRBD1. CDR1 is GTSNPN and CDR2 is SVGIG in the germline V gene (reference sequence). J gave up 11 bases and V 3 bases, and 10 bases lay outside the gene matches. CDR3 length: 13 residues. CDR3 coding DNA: TGTGCCTGGAGGGGACAGGGAAGGGGGTATGCTTTCTTT. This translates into CAWRGQGRGYAFF.

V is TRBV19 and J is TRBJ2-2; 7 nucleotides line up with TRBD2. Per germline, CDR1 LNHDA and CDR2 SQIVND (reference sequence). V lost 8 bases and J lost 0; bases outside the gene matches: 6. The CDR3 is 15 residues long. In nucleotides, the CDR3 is TGTGCCAGTGTGGCTAGCGGAACGAACACCGGGGAGCTGTTTTTT. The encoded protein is CASVASGTNTGELFF.

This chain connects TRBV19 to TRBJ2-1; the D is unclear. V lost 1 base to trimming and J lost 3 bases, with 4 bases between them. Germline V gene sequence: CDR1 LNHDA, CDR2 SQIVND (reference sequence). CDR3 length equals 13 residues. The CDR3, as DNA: TGTGCCAGTAGTATAGTCCTCTACAATGAGCAGTTCTTC. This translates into CASSIVLYNEQFF. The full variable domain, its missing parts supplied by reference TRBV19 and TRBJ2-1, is DGGITQSPKYLFRKEGQNVTLSCEQNLNHDAMYWYRQDPGQGLRLIYYSQIVNDFQKGDIAEGYSVSREKKESFPLTVTSAQKNPTAFYLCASSIVLYNEQFFGPGTRLTVL.

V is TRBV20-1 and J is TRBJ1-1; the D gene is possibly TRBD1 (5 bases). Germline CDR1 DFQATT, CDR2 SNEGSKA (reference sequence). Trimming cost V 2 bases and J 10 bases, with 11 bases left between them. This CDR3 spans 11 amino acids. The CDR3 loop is CSARSGRGAFF. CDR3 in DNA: TGCAGTGCTAGATCCGGGAGGGGAGCTTTCTTT.

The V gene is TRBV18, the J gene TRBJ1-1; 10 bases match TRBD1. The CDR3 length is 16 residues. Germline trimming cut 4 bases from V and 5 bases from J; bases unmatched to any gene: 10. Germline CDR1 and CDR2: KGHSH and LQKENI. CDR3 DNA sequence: TGTGCCAGCTCACACCCGACAGGGGGCGTTCGGACTGAAGCTTTCTTT. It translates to CASSHPTGGVRTEAFF.

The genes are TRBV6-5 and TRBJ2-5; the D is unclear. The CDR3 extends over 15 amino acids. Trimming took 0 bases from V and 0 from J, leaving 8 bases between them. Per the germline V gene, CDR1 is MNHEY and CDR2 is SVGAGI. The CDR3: CASSYSRENQETQYF. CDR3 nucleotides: TGTGCCAGCAGTTACTCGAGAGAAAACCAAGAGACCCAGTACTTC.

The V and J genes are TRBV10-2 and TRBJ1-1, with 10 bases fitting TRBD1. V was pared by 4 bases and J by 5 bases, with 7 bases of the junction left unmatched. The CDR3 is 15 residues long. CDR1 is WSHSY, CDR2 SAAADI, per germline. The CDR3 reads CASSGRDRGKTEAFF. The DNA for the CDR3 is TGCGCCAGCAGTGGCCGGGACAGGGGAAAGACTGAAGCTTTCTTT.

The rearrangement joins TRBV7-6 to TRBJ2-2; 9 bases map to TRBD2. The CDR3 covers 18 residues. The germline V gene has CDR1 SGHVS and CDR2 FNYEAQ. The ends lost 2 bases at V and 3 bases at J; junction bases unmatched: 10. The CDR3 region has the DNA TGTGCCAGCAGCTTACCAATAAAGGGACTAGCTGACACCGGGGAGCTGTTTTTT. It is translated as CASSLPIKGLADTGELFF. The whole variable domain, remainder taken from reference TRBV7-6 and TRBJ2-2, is GAGVSQSPRYKVTKRGQDVALRCDPISGHVSLYWYRQALGQGPEFLTYFNYEAQQDKSGLPNDRFSAERPEGSISTLTIQRTEQRDSAMYRCASSLPIKGLADTGELFFGEGSRLTVL.

CDR3 region: CASSNLYEQYF. CDR3 sequence (DNA): TGTGCCAGCAGCAACCTCTACGAGCAGTACTTC. The rearrangement joins TRBV7-9 to TRBJ2-7, with D uncertain. Germline loops: CDR1 SEHNR, CDR2 FQNEAQ (reference sequence). The CDR3 has 11 amino acids. Trimming pared 5 bases from V and 3 bases from J, leaving 5 bases between.

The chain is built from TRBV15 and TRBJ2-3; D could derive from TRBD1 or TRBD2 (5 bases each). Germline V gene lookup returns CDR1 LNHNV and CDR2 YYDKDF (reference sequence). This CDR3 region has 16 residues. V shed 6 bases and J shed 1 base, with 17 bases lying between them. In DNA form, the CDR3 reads TGTGCCACCAGAGGGGATCGGGGTAGCGGCACAGATACGCAGTATTTT. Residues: CATRGDRGSGTDTQYF.

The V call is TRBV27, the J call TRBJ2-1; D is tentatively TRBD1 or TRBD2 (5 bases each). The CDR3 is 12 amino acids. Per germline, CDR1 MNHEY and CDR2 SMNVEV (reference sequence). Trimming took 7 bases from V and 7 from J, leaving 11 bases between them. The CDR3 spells CASTGWGNEQFF. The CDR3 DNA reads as TGTGCCAGCACCGGGTGGGGGAATGAGCAGTTCTTC.

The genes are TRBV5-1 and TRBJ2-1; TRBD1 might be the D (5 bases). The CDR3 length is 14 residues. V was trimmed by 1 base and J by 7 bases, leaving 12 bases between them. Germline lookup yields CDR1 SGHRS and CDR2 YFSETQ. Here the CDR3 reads CASSLQGLGNEQFF. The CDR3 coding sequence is TGCGCCAGCAGCTTGCAGGGCCTGGGGAATGAGCAGTTCTTC.

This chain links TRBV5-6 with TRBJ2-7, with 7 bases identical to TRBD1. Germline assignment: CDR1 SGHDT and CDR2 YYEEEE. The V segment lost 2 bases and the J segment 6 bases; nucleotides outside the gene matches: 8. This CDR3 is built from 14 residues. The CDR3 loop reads CASSLIQGSGEQYF. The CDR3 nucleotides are TGTGCCAGCAGCTTAATACAGGGGTCGGGCGAGCAGTACTTC. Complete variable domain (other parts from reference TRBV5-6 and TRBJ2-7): DAGVTQSPTHLIKTRGQQVTLRCSPKSGHDTVSWYQQALGQGPQFIFQYYEEEERQRGNFPDRFSGHQFPNYSSELNVNALLLGDSALYLCASSLIQGSGEQYFGPGTRLTVT.

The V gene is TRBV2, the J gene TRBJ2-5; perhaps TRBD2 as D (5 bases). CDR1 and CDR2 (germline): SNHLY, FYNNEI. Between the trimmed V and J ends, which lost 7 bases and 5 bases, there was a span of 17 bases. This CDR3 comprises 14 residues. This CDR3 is CASTRRAAEETQYF. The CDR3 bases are TGTGCCAGCACGAGACGGGCAGCGGAGGAGACCCAGTACTTC.

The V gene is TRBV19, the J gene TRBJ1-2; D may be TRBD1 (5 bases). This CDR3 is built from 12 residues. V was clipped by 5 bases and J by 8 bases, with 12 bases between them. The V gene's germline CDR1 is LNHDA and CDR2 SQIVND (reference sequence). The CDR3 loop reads CASSVQGGGYTF. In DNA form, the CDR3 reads TGTGCCAGTAGTGTCCAGGGAGGAGGCTACACCTTC.